One sample yielded the 25 T cell receptor beta chains listed below, sequenced in a study of blood T cell repertoires in COVID-19. Only in-frame clones appear in the TCRdb table, and some are missing; sequencing was by immunoSEQ multiplex PCR. The table lists roughly 68,000 clones, approximately 92% of them singletons. The sample comprised peripheral blood. These receptors originate from a woman aged 50 to 65 with active COVID-19.

V gene TRBV9 combines with J gene TRBJ2-1; D not resolved. The CDR3 has 14 residues. V was trimmed by 0 bases and J by 15 bases, leaving 19 bases between them. Germline V gene lookup returns CDR1 SGDLS and CDR2 YYNGEE. The chain's CDR3 is CASSVAQCRAYPFF. The DNA for the CDR3 is TGTGCCAGCAGCGTAGCCCAATGTAGAGCGTATCCGTTCTTC.

This clone occurred a few times. This chain uses TRBV3-1 (or the pseudogene TRBV3-2) with TRBJ2-5; 10 positions match TRBD1. This CDR3 spans 17 amino acids. V trimming: 1 base; J trimming: 2 bases; junction bases outside the gene matches: 7. From germline, CDR1 is LGHDT and CDR2 YNNKEL (reference sequence). CDR3 DNA sequence: TGTGCCAGCAGCCAAGCCCGACAGGGGGCGCGACAAGAGACCCAGTACTTC. Its protein is CASSQARQGARQETQYF.

V and J are TRBV15 and TRBJ2-2, with 7 nucleotides matching TRBD2. V was clipped by 0 bases and J by 0 bases; unmatched bases: 13. Germline V lookup: CDR1 LNHNV, CDR2 YYDKDF (reference sequence). The CDR3 covers 20 residues. The CDR3 DNA reads as TGTGCCACCAGCAGAGATGGCCCCAGCGGGATTGCCGCGAACACCGGGGAGCTGTTTTTT. This encodes CATSRDGPSGIAANTGELFF. Together with reference TRBV15 and TRBJ2-2, the CDR3 gives the full variable domain: DAMVIQNPRYQVTQFGKPVTLSCSQTLNHNVMYWYQQKSSQAPKLLFHYYDKDFNNEADTPDNFQSRRPNTSFCFLDIRSPGLGDTAMYLCATSRDGPSGIAANTGELFFGEGSRLTVL.

The rearrangement links TRBV4-1 to TRBJ2-2, with TRBD1 matching over 8 bases. The germline gives CDR1 MGHRA, CDR2 YSYEKL. This CDR3 is 16 amino acids long. Trimming cost V 0 bases and J 4 bases; bases outside gene matches: 4. This CDR3 is CASSQEPGGSTGELFF. DNA for the CDR3: TGCGCCAGCAGCCAAGAACCAGGGGGCAGCACCGGGGAGCTGTTTTTT.

CDR3 sequence (DNA): TGTGCCAGTAGCTCGAGACAGGGGGCTAACTACGAGCAGTACTTC. Translating it yields CASSSRQGANYEQYF. V gene TRBV19 combines with J gene TRBJ2-7, with 10 positions matching TRBD1. Germline trimming cut 6 bases from V and 3 bases from J; bases unmatched to any gene: 8. The germline V gene has CDR1 LNHDA and CDR2 SQIVND (reference sequence). This CDR3 is 15 amino acids long.

This clone was detected a few times. J is TRBJ1-6 and V is TRBV3-1 (or the pseudogene TRBV3-2); 9 nucleotides agree with TRBD1. Germline V lookup: CDR1 LGHDT, CDR2 YNNKEL (reference sequence). The CDR3 length is 13 residues. J was trimmed by 6 bases and V by 8 bases; bases with no gene match: 2. CDR3 DNA: TGTGCCAGCCGGACAGGGGTTAATTCACCCCTCCACTTT. Translated: CASRTGVNSPLHF.

The chain uses TRBV6-5 and TRBJ2-2, with 7 bases lining up with TRBD1. Germline loops: CDR1 MNHEY, CDR2 SVGAGI. The length of the CDR3 is 15 residues. V dropped 5 bases and J dropped 5; count of bases not matched to a gene: 8. As DNA, the CDR3 is TGTGCCAGCAGTACCGACAGGGTGATAACCGGGGAGCTGTTTTTT. As protein: CASSTDRVITGELFF.

The CDR3 protein is CASSRGRGLLSSYEQYF. CDR3 nucleotide sequence: TGTGCCAGCAGTAGGGGCCGAGGCCTCCTCAGCTCCTACGAGCAGTACTTC. This chain links TRBV27 with TRBJ2-7; a weak D match, TRBD1 (5 bases). The CDR3 has 17 amino acids. Germline CDR1 and CDR2: MNHEY and SMNVEV (reference sequence). V shed 5 bases and J shed 0 bases, with 20 bases lying between them.

This chain connects TRBV18 to TRBJ2-7; possible D gene TRBD2, 6 bases. From germline, CDR1 is KGHSH and CDR2 LQKENI. The V gene lost 2 bases and the J gene lost 3 bases, with 11 bases spanning the gap. The CDR3 sequence is 14 residues long. The DNA of the CDR3 is TGTGCCAGCTCACCAGCTAGCGCGAACTACGAGCAGTACTTC. It encodes CASSPASANYEQYF.

V usage is TRBV11-1 and J usage is TRBJ2-3; D remains unclear. Per germline, CDR1 SGHAT and CDR2 FQDESV (reference sequence). This CDR3 spans 14 amino acids. V was shortened by 5 bases and J by 7 bases, with 16 bases between the two germline ends. The CDR3 is CASSPSDSWNTQYF. CDR3 bases: TGTGCCAGCAGCCCCTCCGACTCCTGGAATACGCAGTATTTT.

CDR3 loop: CASSPTTRAGGYTF. For the CDR3, the DNA is TGTGCCAGCAGTCCAACGACAAGGGCGGGCGGCTACACCTTC. The rearrangement uses TRBV27 and TRBJ1-2; D remains ambiguous. The germline V and J ends were trimmed by 5 bases and 8 bases, with 18 bases remaining between them. Germline CDR1 reads MNHEY; CDR2 reads SMNVEV (reference sequence). This CDR3 is built from 14 residues.

The CDR3 reads CASSFQNRNNEQFF. CDR3 bases: TGTGCCAGCAGTTTTCAAAACAGAAACAATGAGCAGTTCTTC. The V gene is TRBV28, the J gene TRBJ2-1; no firm D call. The CDR3 runs to 14 residues. The germline gives CDR1 MDHEN, CDR2 SYDVKM. Trimming removed 3 bases at V and 5 bases at J, with 11 bases between.

The sample holds one count of this clone. CDR3 residues: CASSRRIGGEQYF. The CDR3 bases are TGTGCCAGCAGCCGCCGAATCGGGGGCGAGCAGTACTTC. The V call is TRBV7-6, the J call TRBJ2-7; maybe TRBD2 (6 bases). The CDR3 consists of 13 residues. The V end lost 5 bases, the J end lost 6 bases, and 14 bases lay between the germline ends. Germline CDR1 and CDR2: SGHVS and FNYEAQ.

V gene TRBV25-1 combines with J gene TRBJ2-7; 7 nucleotides align to TRBD1. V was clipped by 7 bases and J by 0 bases; unmatched bases: 12. The CDR3 extends over 16 amino acids. CDR1 is MGHDK, CDR2 SYGVNS, per germline. The CDR3 spells CASTRPKTGSSYEQYF. In DNA form, the CDR3 reads TGTGCCAGCACACGACCCAAGACAGGGAGCTCCTACGAGCAGTACTTC.

This clone came up a few times. This chain joins TRBV7-9 and TRBJ2-1; 13 nucleotides agree with TRBD2. The CDR3 covers 16 residues. J was trimmed by 3 bases and V by 5 bases; bases with no gene match: 4. Germline V CDR1 and CDR2: SEHNR, FQNEAQ (reference sequence). DNA for the CDR3: TGTGCCAGCAGCGGACTAGCGGGAGATCGCTACAATGAGCAGTTCTTC. Protein: CASSGLAGDRYNEQFF.

V usage is TRBV19 and J usage is TRBJ2-2; weak D call: TRBD1 (5 bases). The length of the CDR3 is 13 residues. V was cut by 0 bases and J by 7 bases, with 6 bases left in between. Germline values: CDR1 LNHDA, CDR2 SQIVND (reference sequence). The chain's CDR3 is CASSIEGLGELFF. DNA for the CDR3: TGTGCCAGTAGTATAGAGGGGCTCGGGGAGCTGTTTTTT.

The chain joins TRBV15 to TRBJ2-1, with a tentative D call TRBD1 (6 bases). Germline V gene data show CDR1 as LNHNV and CDR2 as YYDKDF (reference sequence). V lost 1 base and J lost 3, with 10 bases in between. This CDR3 is built from 15 residues. The CDR3 sequence: CATSRGWTVYNEQFF. DNA for the CDR3: TGTGCCACCAGCAGAGGGTGGACAGTCTACAATGAGCAGTTCTTC.

The chain carries TRBV9 and TRBJ2-1; 7 bases are shared with TRBD2. Unmatched junction bases numbered 21, after V lost 3 bases and J lost 9 bases. The CDR3 is 18 amino acids. Germline CDR1 reads SGDLS; CDR2 reads YYNGEE. The chain's CDR3 is CASSESITGTIARGEQFF. The CDR3 coding sequence is TGTGCCAGCAGCGAGAGTATCACCGGGACTATTGCTAGGGGTGAGCAGTTCTTC.

The CDR3 DNA reads as TGTGCCAGCAGGCGGTCAGGGGGGACTGAAGCTTTCTTT. Residues: CASRRSGGTEAFF. The chain recombines TRBV28 with TRBJ1-1; 7 nucleotides match TRBD1. After removal of 6 bases from V and 5 bases from J, the junction contained 6 bases not matched to a gene. CDR1 is MDHEN, CDR2 SYDVKM, per germline. CDR3 length equals 13 residues.

The sample holds one count of this clone. J is TRBJ2-1 and V is TRBV9; 9 bases line up with TRBD2. Germline CDR1 is SGDLS and CDR2 is YYNGEE. Losses at the gene ends were 2 bases for V and 0 bases for J; bases not matched to a gene: 3. This CDR3 comprises 16 residues. The CDR3 reads CASSVGGRGSYNEQFF. The CDR3 DNA sequence: TGTGCCAGCAGCGTGGGCGGGAGGGGCTCCTACAATGAGCAGTTCTTC.

This rearrangement joins TRBV29-1 to TRBJ2-2; weak D call: TRBD1 (6 bases). The CDR3 length is 13 residues. V shed 5 bases and J shed 1 base, with 8 bases lying between them. Per germline, CDR1 SQVTM and CDR2 ANQGSEA. The CDR3 loop reads CSVPGQNTGELFF. The DNA of the CDR3 is TGCAGCGTTCCGGGACAGAACACCGGGGAGCTGTTTTTT.

V and J are TRBV14 and TRBJ1-2; unclear D gene. The CDR3 covers 14 residues. The V end was cut by 4 bases, the J end by 0 bases, with 9 bases between. Germline assignment: CDR1 SGHDN and CDR2 FVKESK. CDR3 loop: CASSLASPNYGYTF. In nucleotides, the CDR3 is TGTGCCAGCAGCCTAGCAAGCCCTAACTATGGCTACACCTTC.

A word on this clone: Its ends do not fully match the called genes, so a read error is possible. Other nucleotide sequences in the sample specify the same CDR3. The rearrangement links TRBV25-1 to TRBJ1-2; D is possibly TRBD1 (6 bases). CDR1 is MGHDK, CDR2 SYGVNS, per germline. This CDR3 region has 14 residues. CDR3 loop: CASSAAQGSDGYTF. The CDR3 bases are TGCGCCAGCAGTGCAGCCCAGGGGTCTGATGGCTACACCTTC.

The chain has TRBV29-1 and TRBJ2-1, with 7 nucleotides matching TRBD2. CDR1 is SQVTM and CDR2 is ANQGSEA in the germline V gene. V shed 2 bases and J 7 bases; nucleotides not matched to a gene: 2. The CDR3 totals 12 residues. The CDR3 bases are TGCAGCGTTGAAAGAGCGGGAAATGAGCAGTTCTTC. Residues: CSVERAGNEQFF.

CDR3 residues: CAWSVGDSLMNTEAFF. CDR3 DNA sequence: TGTGCCTGGAGTGTAGGGGACAGCCTAATGAACACTGAAGCTTTCTTT. The J gene is TRBJ1-1, the V gene TRBV30; 7 bases line up with TRBD1. V dropped 0 bases and J dropped 0; count of bases not matched to a gene: 7. Germline CDR1 is GTSNPN and CDR2 is SVGIG (reference sequence). This CDR3 is 16 amino acids long.